The 18 T cell receptor beta chains given below trace back to one sample, sequenced in a study of blood T cells in healthy people across ages. PCR was performed a second time for about 7 to 11 cycles using a sample-barcoded 5' primer and a J-beta primer mix. MiXCR, run by TCRdb on the 5' RACE reads, gives a single entry per CDR3 protein. This sample has around 1.7 million distinct CDR3 sequences, with roughly 27% found just once. Material: blood. The receptors were gathered from a woman under 40 in good health.

This chain joins TRBV5-5 and TRBJ2-1; TRBD2 aligns across 7 bases. The end of the DNA fits TRBJ2-7 better, so the J call may be wrong. The V gene's germline CDR1 is SGHKS and CDR2 YYEKEE (reference sequence). The CDR3 has 15 amino acids. The CDR3: CASSAISGASHEQYF. CDR3 in DNA: TGTGCCAGCAGCGCGATCAGCGGGGCGAGCCACGAGCAGTACTTC.

This clonotype showed up just a few times. The rearrangement joins TRBV6-5 to TRBJ2-7, with 8 bases aligning to TRBD1. This CDR3 is 15 amino acids long. V dropped 6 bases and J dropped 6; count of bases not matched to a gene: 13. Germline V lookup: CDR1 MNHEY, CDR2 SVGAGI. The CDR3 nucleotides read TGTGCCAGCAGCACGGGCGGGACAGGCCCAGGCGAGCAGTACTTC. Amino acids: CASSTGGTGPGEQYF.

This clonotype was observed a few times. CDR3 in amino acids: CASSLSWDIYNEQFF. The CDR3 DNA sequence: TGTGCCAGCAGTTTATCTTGGGACATTTACAATGAGCAGTTCTTC. The V and J genes are TRBV27 and TRBJ2-1, with D possibly being TRBD1 (6 bases). V was cut by 0 bases and J by 4 bases, with 10 bases left in between. The CDR3 spans 15 residues. The germline CDR1 and CDR2 sequences are MNHEY and SMNVEV (reference sequence).

This clonotype showed up many times. This sequence joins TRBV4-2 and TRBJ2-3, with a possible D match to TRBD2 (5 bases). Trimming cost V 0 bases and J 2 bases, with 12 bases left between them. Per the germline V gene, CDR1 is LGHNA and CDR2 is YNFKEQ. This CDR3 spans 16 amino acids. In nucleotides, the CDR3 is TGTGCCAGCAGCCAAGAAAGTTACGGGGTCACAGATACGCAGTATTTT. This codes for CASSQESYGVTDTQYF.

This clonotype has just a few counts. The junction shows a germline mismatch at one end, possibly a read error. The V call is TRBV12-3 or TRBV12-4, the J call TRBJ2-7; TRBD1 agrees at 10 bases. The CDR3 contains 14 residues. CDR3 nucleotide sequence: TGTGACAGCAGATTGGGACAGGGGCCCTACGAGCAGTACTTC. It translates to CDSRLGQGPYEQYF.

This chain joins TRBV3-1 and TRBJ1-1; D is ambiguous. This CDR3 contains 14 residues. The germline V and J ends were trimmed by 0 bases and 2 bases, with 7 bases remaining between them. Germline CDR1 and CDR2: LGHDT and YNNKEL (reference sequence). The CDR3 DNA follows: TGTGCCAGCAGCCAAGAGATCCCCAACACTGAAGCTTTCTTT. Translated: CASSQEIPNTEAFF.

This clonotype was found a few times. The chain links TRBV19 to TRBJ2-5, with a possible D match to TRBD2 (6 bases). The J call may be mistaken, given a closer DNA end match to TRBJ2-7. This CDR3 spans 12 amino acids. Germline CDR1 and CDR2: LNHDA and SQIVND (reference sequence). CDR3 amino acids: CATSLTGDEQYF. DNA of the CDR3: TGTGCCACCTCACTAACGGGAGACGAGCAGTACTTC.

In its sample, this clonotype was seen a few times. Here the CDR3 reads CASTTYNEQFF. CDR3 coding DNA: TGTGCTAGTACTACCTACAATGAGCAGTTCTTC. This chain uses TRBV12-5 with TRBJ2-1, with D hard to call. The CDR3 runs to 11 residues. V dropped 8 bases and J dropped 2 bases, with 4 bases sitting between them. Looked up from germline, CDR1 is LGHNT and CDR2 is FRNRAP.

This clonotype was seen a few times. This chain connects TRBV9 to TRBJ1-1; D unclear. CDR1 and CDR2 (germline): SGDLS, YYNGEE. Trimming removed 4 bases at V and 2 bases at J, with 15 bases between. The CDR3 contains 15 residues. As DNA, the CDR3 is TGTGCCAGCAGCCCCAAGAGGGAAGCCAACACTGAAGCTTTCTTT. It translates to CASSPKREANTEAFF. The entire variable domain, with the rest obtained from reference TRBV9 and TRBJ1-1, is as follows: DSGVTQTPKHLITATGQRVTLRCSPRSGDLSVYWYQQSLDQGLQFLIQYYNGEERAKGNILERFSAQQFPDLHSELNLSSLELGDSALYFCASSPKREANTEAFFGQGTRLTVV.

A few counts support this clonotype. The rearrangement links TRBV12-3 or TRBV12-4 to TRBJ2-4, with TRBD1 matching 11 bases. This CDR3 spans 15 amino acids. With 6 bases clipped from V and 3 bases from J, the junction kept 4 bases outside the gene matches. In DNA form, the CDR3 reads TGTGCCAGCAGCTCGGGACAGGGGGTCAAAAACATTCAGTACTTC. Translating it yields CASSSGQGVKNIQYF.

This clonotype occurred a few times. The chain combines TRBV5-1 with TRBJ2-2; 7 bases line up with TRBD1. The germline V gene encodes CDR1 SGHRS and CDR2 YFSETQ. V trimming: 7 bases; J trimming: 0 bases; junction bases outside the gene matches: 3. The CDR3 contains 14 residues. Written as DNA, the CDR3 is TGCGCCAGCGAGGGGGCAACGAACACCGGGGAGCTGTTTTTT. This gives the protein CASEGATNTGELFF.

Comments on this clonotype: A much larger clone lies one base from this, so it may be a read error. The chain combines TRBV29-1 with TRBJ2-5; D is possibly TRBD1 or TRBD2 (6 bases each). Trimming shortened V by 5 bases and J by 4 bases, and 11 bases separated the two germline ends. The CDR3 is 12 residues long. The germline gives CDR1 SQVTM, CDR2 ANQGSEA. The CDR3 spells CSVFEGGETQYF. CDR3 in DNA: TGCAGCGTTTTCGAGGGGGGAGAGACCCAGTACTTC.

This clonotype has just a few counts. This chain joins TRBV27 and TRBJ2-2, with TRBD2 identical over 12 bases. Germline loops: CDR1 MNHEY, CDR2 SMNVEV (reference sequence). Trimming cost V 5 bases and J 8 bases; bases outside gene matches: 9. The CDR3 is 16 residues long. The CDR3 DNA sequence: TGTGCCAGCAGTCCTGGACTAGCGGGATTAGTGGGGGAGCTGTTTTTT. As protein: CASSPGLAGLVGELFF.

The chain combines TRBV12-3 or TRBV12-4 with TRBJ2-4; the D is unclear. V was trimmed by 4 bases and J by 6 bases, leaving 10 bases between them. The CDR3 is 13 residues long. Written as DNA, the CDR3 is TGTGCCAGCAGTTCCTGGGATTTAAACATTCAGTACTTC. It yields the protein CASSSWDLNIQYF.

As to this clonotype: The junction shows a germline mismatch at one end, possibly a read error. This sequence joins TRBV4-1 and TRBJ1-2; D unresolved. This CDR3 region has 15 residues. The V gene's germline CDR1 is MGHRA and CDR2 YSYEKL. The CDR3 bases are TGCGCCAGTAGCCAATCCCAGACCCACCGATATGGCTACACCTTC. Residues: CASSQSQTHRYGYTF.

With respect to this clonotype: A much larger clone lies one base from this, so it may be a read error. The genes are TRBV7-2 and TRBJ2-7; 10 positions agree with TRBD1. Per germline, CDR1 SGHTA and CDR2 FQGNSA. The CDR3 has 15 amino acids. The CDR3: CVSGSSGTGAYEQYF. The DNA for the CDR3 is TGTGTCAGCGGATCCTCCGGGACAGGGGCCTACGAGCAGTACTTC.

This clonotype has a single count. The J gene is TRBJ2-5, the V gene TRBV6-1; D not certain. The closer fit of TRBJ2-7 to the DNA end suggests the J call may be wrong. Germline CDR1 MNHNS, CDR2 SASEGT. The CDR3 consists of 14 residues. CDR3 in amino acids: CASSDASGDYEQYF. CDR3 sequence (DNA): TGTGCCAGCAGTGATGCATCAGGCGACTACGAGCAGTACTTC.

There are a few counts of this clonotype. The chain recombines TRBV29-1 with TRBJ1-1, with 8 bases matching TRBD1. J gave up 7 bases and V 0 bases, and 7 bases lay outside the gene matches. The CDR3 length is 14 residues. Germline V gene lookup returns CDR1 SQVTM and CDR2 ANQGSEA. DNA for the CDR3: TGCAGCGTTGAAGATGAAACAGGGGGGAGTGAAGCTTTCTTT. Translation: CSVEDETGGSEAFF.